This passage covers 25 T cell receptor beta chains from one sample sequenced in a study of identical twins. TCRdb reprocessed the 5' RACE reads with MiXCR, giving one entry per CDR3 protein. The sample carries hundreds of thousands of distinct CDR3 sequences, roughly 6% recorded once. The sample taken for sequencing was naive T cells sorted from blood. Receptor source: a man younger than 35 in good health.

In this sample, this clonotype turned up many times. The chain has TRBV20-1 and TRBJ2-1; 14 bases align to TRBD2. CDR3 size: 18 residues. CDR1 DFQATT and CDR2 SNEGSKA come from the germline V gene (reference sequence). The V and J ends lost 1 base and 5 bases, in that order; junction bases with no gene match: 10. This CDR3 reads CSARGQTSGRAPHNEQFF. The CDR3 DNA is TGCAGTGCTAGAGGACAGACTAGCGGGAGGGCCCCCCACAATGAGCAGTTCTTC.

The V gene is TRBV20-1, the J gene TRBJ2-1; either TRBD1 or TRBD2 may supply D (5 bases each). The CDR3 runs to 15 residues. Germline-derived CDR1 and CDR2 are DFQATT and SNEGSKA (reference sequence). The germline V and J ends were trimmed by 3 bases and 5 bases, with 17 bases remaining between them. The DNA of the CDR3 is TGCAGTGCTAGCGACTGGGGGTTTGGGCACAATGAGCAGTTCTTC. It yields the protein CSASDWGFGHNEQFF.

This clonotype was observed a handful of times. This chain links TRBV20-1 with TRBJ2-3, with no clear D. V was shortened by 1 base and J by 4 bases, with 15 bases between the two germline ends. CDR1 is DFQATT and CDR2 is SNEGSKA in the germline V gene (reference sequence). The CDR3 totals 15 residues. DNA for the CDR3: TGCAGTGCTAGAGGTTTGTCCGAAACTGCAGATACGCAGTATTTT. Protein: CSARGLSETADTQYF.

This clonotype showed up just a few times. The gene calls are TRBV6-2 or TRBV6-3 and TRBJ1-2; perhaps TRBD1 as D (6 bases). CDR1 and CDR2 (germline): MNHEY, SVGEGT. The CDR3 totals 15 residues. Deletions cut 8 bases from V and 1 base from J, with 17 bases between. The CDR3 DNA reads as TGTGCCAGCCGAGCGCCAGGACAGTATAACTATGGCTACACCTTC. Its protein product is CASRAPGQYNYGYTF.

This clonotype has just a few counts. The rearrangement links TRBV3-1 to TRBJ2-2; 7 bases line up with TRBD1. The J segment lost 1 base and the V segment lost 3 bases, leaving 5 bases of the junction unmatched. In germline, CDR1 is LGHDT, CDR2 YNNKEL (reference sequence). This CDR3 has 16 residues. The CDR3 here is CASSHTGTENTGELFF. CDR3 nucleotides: TGTGCCAGCAGCCATACCGGGACAGAGAACACCGGGGAGCTGTTTTTT.

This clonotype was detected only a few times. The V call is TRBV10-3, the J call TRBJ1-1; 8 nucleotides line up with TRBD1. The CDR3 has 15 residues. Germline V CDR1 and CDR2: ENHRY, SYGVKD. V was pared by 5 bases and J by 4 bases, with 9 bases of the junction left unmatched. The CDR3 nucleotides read TGTGCCATCAGTTACGGACAGGGATCGAGCACTGAAGCTTTCTTT. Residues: CAISYGQGSSTEAFF.

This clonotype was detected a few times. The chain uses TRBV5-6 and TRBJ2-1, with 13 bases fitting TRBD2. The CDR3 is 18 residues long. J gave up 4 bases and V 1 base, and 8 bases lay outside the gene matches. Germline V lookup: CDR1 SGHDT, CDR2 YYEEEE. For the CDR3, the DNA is TGTGCCAGCAGCTTGTTCCGGACTAGCGGGAGTCAGTACAATGAGCAGTTCTTC. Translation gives CASSLFRTSGSQYNEQFF.

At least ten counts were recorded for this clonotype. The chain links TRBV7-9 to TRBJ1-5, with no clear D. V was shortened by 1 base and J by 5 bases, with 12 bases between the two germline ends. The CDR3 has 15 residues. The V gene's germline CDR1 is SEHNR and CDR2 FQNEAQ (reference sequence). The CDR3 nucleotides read TGTGCCAGCAGCTTAGGGTTGGACGGATATCAGCCCCAGCATTTT. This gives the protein CASSLGLDGYQPQHF. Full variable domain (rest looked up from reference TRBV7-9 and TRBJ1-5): DTGVSQNPRHKITKRGQNVTFRCDPISEHNRLYWYRQTLGQGPEFLTYFQNEAQLEKSRLLSDRFSAERPKGSFSTLEIQRTEQGDSAMYLCASSLGLDGYQPQHFGDGTRLSIL.

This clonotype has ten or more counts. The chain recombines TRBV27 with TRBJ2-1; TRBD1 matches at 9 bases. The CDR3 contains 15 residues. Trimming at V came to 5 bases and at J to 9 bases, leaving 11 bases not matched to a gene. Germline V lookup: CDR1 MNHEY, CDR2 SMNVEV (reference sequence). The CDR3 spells CASSLRTGEFGEQFF. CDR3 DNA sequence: TGTGCCAGCAGTCTACGGACAGGGGAGTTCGGTGAGCAGTTCTTC.

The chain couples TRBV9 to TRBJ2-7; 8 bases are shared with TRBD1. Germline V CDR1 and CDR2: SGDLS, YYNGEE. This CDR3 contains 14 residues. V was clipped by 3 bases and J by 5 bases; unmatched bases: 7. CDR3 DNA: TGTGCCAGCAGCGGAGGGACAGGTATACACGAGCAGTACTTC. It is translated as CASSGGTGIHEQYF.

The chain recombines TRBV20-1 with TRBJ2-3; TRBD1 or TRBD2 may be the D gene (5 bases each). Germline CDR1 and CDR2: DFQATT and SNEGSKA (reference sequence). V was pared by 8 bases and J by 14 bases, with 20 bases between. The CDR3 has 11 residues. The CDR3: CSPKPGTVTYF. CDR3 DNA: TGCAGTCCAAAACCCGGGACCGTGACGTATTTT.

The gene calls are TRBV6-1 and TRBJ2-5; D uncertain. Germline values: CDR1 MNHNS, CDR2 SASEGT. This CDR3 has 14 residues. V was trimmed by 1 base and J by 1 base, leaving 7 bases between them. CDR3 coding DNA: TGTGCCAGCAGTGAAGGTGTGTCCCAAGAGACCCAGTACTTC. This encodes CASSEGVSQETQYF.

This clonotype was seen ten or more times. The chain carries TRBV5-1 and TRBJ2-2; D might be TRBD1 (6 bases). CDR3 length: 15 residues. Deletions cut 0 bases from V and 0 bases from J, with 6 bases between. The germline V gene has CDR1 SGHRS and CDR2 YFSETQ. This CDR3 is CASSLDRANTGELFF. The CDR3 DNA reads TGCGCCAGCAGCTTGGACAGGGCGAACACCGGGGAGCTGTTTTTT.

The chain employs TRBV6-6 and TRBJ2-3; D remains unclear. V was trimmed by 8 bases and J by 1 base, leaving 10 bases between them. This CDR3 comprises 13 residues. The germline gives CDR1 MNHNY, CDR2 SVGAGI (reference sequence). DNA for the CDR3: TGTGCCAGCGACGAGCAGGGCACAGATACGCAGTATTTT. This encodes CASDEQGTDTQYF.

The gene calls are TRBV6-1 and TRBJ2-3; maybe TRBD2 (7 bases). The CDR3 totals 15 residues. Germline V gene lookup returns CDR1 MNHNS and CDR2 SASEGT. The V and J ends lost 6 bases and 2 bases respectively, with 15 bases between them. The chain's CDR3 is CASSRQGRDTDTQYF. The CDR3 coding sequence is TGTGCCAGCAGCCGCCAGGGGAGGGACACAGATACGCAGTATTTT.

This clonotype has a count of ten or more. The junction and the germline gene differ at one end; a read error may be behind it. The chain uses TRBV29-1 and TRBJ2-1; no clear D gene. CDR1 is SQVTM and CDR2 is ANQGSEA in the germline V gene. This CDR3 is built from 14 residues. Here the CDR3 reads CSVRLDKIRDEQFF. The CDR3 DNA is TGCAGCGTCCGCTTGGATAAAATAAGAGATGAACAGTTCTTC.

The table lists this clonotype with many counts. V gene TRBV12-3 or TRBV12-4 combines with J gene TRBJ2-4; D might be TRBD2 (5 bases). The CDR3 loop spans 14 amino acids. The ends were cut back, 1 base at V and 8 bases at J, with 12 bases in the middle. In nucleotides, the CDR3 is TGTGCCAGCAGTTTAGGGGGAGTTAGAGACATTCAGTACTTC. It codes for CASSLGGVRDIQYF.

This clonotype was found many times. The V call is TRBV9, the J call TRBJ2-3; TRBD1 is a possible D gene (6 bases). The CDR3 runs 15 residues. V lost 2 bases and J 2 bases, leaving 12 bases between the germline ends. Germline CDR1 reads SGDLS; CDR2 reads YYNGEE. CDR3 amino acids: CASSVSTGSTDTQYF. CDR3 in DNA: TGTGCCAGCAGCGTCTCCACAGGGTCCACAGATACGCAGTATTTT.

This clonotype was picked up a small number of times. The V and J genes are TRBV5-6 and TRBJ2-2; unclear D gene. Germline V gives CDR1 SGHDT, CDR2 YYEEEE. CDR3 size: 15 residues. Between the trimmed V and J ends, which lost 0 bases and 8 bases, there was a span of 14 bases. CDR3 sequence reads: CASSLASHTTGELFF. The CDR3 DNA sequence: TGTGCCAGCAGCTTGGCGTCACACACGACTGGGGAGCTGTTTTTT. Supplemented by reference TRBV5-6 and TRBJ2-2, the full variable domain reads DAGVTQSPTHLIKTRGQQVTLRCSPKSGHDTVSWYQQALGQGPQFIFQYYEEEERQRGNFPDRFSGHQFPNYSSELNVNALLLGDSALYLCASSLASHTTGELFFGEGSRLTVL.

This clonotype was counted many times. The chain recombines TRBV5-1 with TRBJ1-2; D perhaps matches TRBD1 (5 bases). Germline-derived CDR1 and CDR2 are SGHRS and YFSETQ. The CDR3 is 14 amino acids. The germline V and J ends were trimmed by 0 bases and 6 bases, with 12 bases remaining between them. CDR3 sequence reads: CASSLGPGLDGYTF. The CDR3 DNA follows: TGCGCCAGCAGCTTGGGTCCGGGGCTGGATGGCTACACCTTC.

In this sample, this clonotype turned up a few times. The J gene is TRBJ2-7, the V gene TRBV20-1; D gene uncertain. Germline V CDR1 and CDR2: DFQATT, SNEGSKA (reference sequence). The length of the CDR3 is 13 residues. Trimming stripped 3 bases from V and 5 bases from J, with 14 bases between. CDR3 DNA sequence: TGCAGTGCTAGCCACCAGATAATCGACGAGCAGTACTTC. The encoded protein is CSASHQIIDEQYF.

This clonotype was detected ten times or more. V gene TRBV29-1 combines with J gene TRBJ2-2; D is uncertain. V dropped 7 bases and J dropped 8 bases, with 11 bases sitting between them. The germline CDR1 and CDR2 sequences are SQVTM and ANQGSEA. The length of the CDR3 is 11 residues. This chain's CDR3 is CSARQSGELFF. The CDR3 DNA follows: TGCAGCGCGCGCCAGAGTGGGGAGCTGTTTTTT.

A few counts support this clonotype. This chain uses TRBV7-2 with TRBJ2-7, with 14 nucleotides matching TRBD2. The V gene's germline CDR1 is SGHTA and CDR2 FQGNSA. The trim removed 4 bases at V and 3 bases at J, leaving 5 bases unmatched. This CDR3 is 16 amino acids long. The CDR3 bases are TGTGCCAGCAGCTGGGGACTAGCGGGAGACTTCTACGAGCAGTACTTC. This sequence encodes CASSWGLAGDFYEQYF.

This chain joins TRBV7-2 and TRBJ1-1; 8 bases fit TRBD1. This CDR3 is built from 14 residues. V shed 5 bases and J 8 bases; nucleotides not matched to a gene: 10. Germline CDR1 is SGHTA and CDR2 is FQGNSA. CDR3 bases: TGTGCCAGCAGCCCCCAGGGGGCCCCCACCGAAGCTTTCTTT. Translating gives CASSPQGAPTEAFF.

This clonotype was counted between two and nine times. CDR3 residues: CAFDSGSAYEQYF. CDR3 DNA sequence: TGTGCCTTTGATAGCGGGAGTGCCTACGAGCAGTACTTC. The V call is TRBV30, the J call TRBJ2-7; 9 bases agree with TRBD2. After removal of 7 bases from V and 2 bases from J, the junction contained 6 bases not matched to a gene. The CDR3 is 13 residues long. In germline, CDR1 is GTSNPN, CDR2 SVGIG (reference sequence). The variable domain in full, with the rest retrieved from reference TRBV30 and TRBJ2-7, is SQTIHQWPATLVQPVGSPLSLECTVEGTSNPNLYWYRQAAGRGLQLLFYSVGIGQISSEVPQNLSASRPQDRQFILSSKKLLLSDSGFYLCAFDSGSAYEQYFGPGTRLTVT.